The present TCR beta chain was sequenced within a study of blood T cell repertoires in COVID-19. Enrolled during active infection, Seattle patients were then followed longitudinally. Germline V gives CDR1 SGHNT, CDR2 YENEEA. J lost 6 bases, V lost 1 base, and 6 bases had no gene match. The CDR3 contains 15 residues. The assay was immunoSEQ multiplex PCR, and TCRdb's table has in-frame clones only and misses some. The sample includes 250,000 to 400,000 clones, around 88% of them seen just once. The sequence was obtained from a woman between 25 and 40 years old with COVID-19, enrolled during active disease. The sequenced sample was peripheral blood. The gene calls are TRBV11-3 and TRBJ2-7, with 10 bases aligning to TRBD1. The CDR3 spells CASSLGQGALCEQYV. The CDR3 coding sequence is TGTGCCAGCAGCTTAGGACAGGGGGCCCTTTGCGAGCAGTACGTC.